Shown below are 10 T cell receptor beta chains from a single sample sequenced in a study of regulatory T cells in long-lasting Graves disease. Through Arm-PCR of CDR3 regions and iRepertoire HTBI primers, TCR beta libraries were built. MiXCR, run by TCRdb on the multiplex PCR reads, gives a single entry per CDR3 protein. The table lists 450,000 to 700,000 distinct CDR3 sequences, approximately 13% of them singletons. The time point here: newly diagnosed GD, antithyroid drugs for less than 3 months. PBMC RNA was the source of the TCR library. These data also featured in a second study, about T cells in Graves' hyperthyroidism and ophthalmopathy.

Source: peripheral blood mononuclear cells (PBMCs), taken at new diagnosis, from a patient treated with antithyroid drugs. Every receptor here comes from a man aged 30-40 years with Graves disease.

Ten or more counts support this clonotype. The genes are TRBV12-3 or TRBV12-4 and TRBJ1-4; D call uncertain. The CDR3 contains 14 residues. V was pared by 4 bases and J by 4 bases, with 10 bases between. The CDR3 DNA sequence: TGTGCCAGCAGTTCCTCGGGCATTAATGAAAAACTGTTTTTT. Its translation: CASSSSGINEKLFF.

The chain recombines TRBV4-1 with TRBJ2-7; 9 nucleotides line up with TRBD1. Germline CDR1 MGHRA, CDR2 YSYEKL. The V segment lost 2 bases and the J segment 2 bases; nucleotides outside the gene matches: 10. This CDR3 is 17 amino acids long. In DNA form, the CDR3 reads TGCGCCAGCAGCCAAACGGCCGGGACAGGGACCCCCTACGAGCAGTACTTC. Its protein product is CASSQTAGTGTPYEQYF.

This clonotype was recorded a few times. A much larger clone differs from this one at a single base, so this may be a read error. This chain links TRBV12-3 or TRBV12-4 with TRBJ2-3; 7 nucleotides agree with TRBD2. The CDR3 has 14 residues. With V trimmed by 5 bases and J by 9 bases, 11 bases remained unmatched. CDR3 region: CASSATFIGRTQYF. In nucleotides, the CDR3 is TGTGCCAGCAGTGCCACATTCATCGGGAGGACGCAGTATTTT.

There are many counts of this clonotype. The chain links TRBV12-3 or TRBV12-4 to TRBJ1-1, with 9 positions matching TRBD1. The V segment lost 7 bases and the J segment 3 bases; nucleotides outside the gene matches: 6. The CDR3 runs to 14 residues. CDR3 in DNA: TGTGCCAGCACCAACGGACAGGGGTACACTGAAGCTTTCTTT. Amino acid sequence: CASTNGQGYTEAFF.

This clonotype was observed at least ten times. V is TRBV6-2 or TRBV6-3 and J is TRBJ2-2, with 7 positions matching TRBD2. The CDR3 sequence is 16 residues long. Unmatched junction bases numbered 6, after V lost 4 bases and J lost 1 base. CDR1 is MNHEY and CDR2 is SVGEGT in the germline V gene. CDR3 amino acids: CASSSSGGGNTGELFF. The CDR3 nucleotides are TGTGCCAGCAGTTCATCGGGAGGCGGGAACACCGGGGAGCTGTTTTTT.

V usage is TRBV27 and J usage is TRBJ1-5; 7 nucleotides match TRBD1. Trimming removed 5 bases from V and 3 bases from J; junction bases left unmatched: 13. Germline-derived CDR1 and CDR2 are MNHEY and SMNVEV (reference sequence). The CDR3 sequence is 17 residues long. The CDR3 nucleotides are TGTGCCAGCAGTCCAAGACAGGGTGGGGGGGTCAATCAGCCCCAGCATTTT. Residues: CASSPRQGGGVNQPQHF.

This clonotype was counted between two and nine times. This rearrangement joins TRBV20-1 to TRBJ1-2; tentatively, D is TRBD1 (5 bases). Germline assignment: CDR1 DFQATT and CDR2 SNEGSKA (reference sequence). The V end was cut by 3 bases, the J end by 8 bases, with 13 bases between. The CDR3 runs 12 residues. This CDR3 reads CSASRGERGYTF. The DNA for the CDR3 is TGCAGTGCTAGTCGGGGGGAGCGCGGCTACACCTTC.

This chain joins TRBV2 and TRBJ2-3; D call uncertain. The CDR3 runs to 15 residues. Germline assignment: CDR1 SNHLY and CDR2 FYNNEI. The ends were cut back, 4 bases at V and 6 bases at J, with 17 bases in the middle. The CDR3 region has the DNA TGTGCCAGCAGTGCCAGCGCCTTGCAGTGGGATACGCAGTATTTT. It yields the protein CASSASALQWDTQYF.

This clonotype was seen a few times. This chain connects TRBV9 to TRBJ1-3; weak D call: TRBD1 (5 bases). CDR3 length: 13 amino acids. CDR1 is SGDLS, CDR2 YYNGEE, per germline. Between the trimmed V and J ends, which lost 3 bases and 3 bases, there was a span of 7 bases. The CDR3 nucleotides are TGTGCCAGCAGCGGACAGTATGGAAACACCATATATTTT. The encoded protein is CASSGQYGNTIYF.

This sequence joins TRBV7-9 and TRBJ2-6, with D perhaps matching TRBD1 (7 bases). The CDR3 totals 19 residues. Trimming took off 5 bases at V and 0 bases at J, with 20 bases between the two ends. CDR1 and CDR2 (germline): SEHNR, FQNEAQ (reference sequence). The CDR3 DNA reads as TGTGCCAGCAGCCGCGCAGGGGGGACCCGTGGCTCTGGGGCCAACGTCCTGACTTTC. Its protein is CASSRAGGTRGSGANVLTF.